This T cell receptor (beta chain) is drawn from a study of OX40 agonist ivuxolimab in advanced cancers. The table came from immunoSEQ multiplex PCR; TCRdb's copy has only in-frame clones and leaves some out. In the table there are roughly 74,000 clones, roughly 83% of which are singletons. V dropped 4 bases and J dropped 1; count of bases not matched to a gene: 10. The germline gives CDR1 MDHEN, CDR2 SYDVKM. The CDR3 runs 17 residues. Sequencing used CD4+ or CD8+ T cells sorted from blood, obtained in a trial of the OX40 agonist ivuxolimab. The sequence was obtained from an adult with an advanced solid tumor such as melanoma, head and neck, liver or kidney cancer. The V and J genes are TRBV28 and TRBJ1-5; 7 bases match TRBD1. The CDR3 coding sequence is TGTGCCAGCAGTTCCAATTACGACAGGGACAGCAATCAGCCCCAGCATTTT. It is translated as CASSSNYDRDSNQPQHF.